The 10 T cell receptor beta chains below all came from one sample that was sequenced in a study of blood T cell repertoires in COVID-19. The table came from immunoSEQ multiplex PCR; TCRdb's copy has only in-frame clones and leaves some out. The sample includes tens of thousands of clones, 80% of them seen just once. The sequencing input was peripheral blood. Source of these receptors: a man younger than 40 with COVID-19, enrolled during active disease.

The CDR3 region is CASSLARTGLNDSPLHF. The CDR3, as DNA: TGTGCCAGCAGCTTAGCCCGGACGGGACTAAATGATTCACCCCTCCACTTT. The chain recombines TRBV7-9 with TRBJ1-6; weak D call: TRBD1 (5 bases). Germline loops: CDR1 SEHNR, CDR2 FQNEAQ (reference sequence). This CDR3 is built from 17 residues. Between the trimmed V and J ends, which lost 0 bases and 8 bases, there was a span of 17 bases.

The J gene is TRBJ1-2, the V gene TRBV5-4; 9 bases line up with TRBD1. The V and J ends lost 5 bases and 6 bases, in that order; junction bases with no gene match: 11. Germline assignment: CDR1 SGHNT and CDR2 YYREEE (reference sequence). The CDR3 has 15 residues. The CDR3 reads CASSLRDRGFDGYTF. The DNA for the CDR3 is TGTGCCAGCAGTCTCCGAGACAGGGGGTTTGATGGCTACACCTTC.

This clone occurred a few times. The chain carries TRBV24-1 and TRBJ2-1; TRBD2 aligns across 9 bases. The V gene's germline CDR1 is KGHDR and CDR2 SFDVKD. The CDR3 has 16 residues. Trimming at V came to 4 bases and at J to 5 bases, leaving 8 bases not matched to a gene. Here the CDR3 reads CATSDGSGGRNNEQFF. In DNA form, the CDR3 reads TGTGCCACCAGTGACGGTAGCGGGGGACGAAACAATGAGCAGTTCTTC.

The V gene is TRBV10-3, the J gene TRBJ2-2; TRBD1 might be the D (5 bases). The V and J ends lost 4 bases and 4 bases respectively, with 13 bases between them. CDR1 is ENHRY and CDR2 is SYGVKD in the germline V gene. CDR3 size: 15 residues. Written as DNA, the CDR3 is TGTGCCATCAGTGCAGGGTTATACACCACCGGGGAGCTGTTTTTT. Protein product: CAISAGLYTTGELFF.

The chain combines TRBV29-1 with TRBJ2-5; TRBD1 matches at 10 bases. CDR1 is SQVTM and CDR2 is ANQGSEA in the germline V gene. The CDR3 is made up of 16 amino acids. J lost 3 bases, V lost 6 bases, and 13 bases had no gene match. The CDR3 protein is CSVLARGTGAKETQYF. The CDR3, as DNA: TGCAGCGTCCTGGCCCGAGGGACAGGGGCTAAAGAGACCCAGTACTTC.

The rearrangement joins TRBV2 to TRBJ1-5; D gene uncertain. Germline CDR1 reads SNHLY; CDR2 reads FYNNEI. Trimming removed 6 bases at V and 2 bases at J, with 17 bases between. This CDR3 spans 16 amino acids. CDR3 residues: CASREFHTRGNQPQHF. The DNA for the CDR3 is TGTGCCAGCAGGGAGTTCCATACTCGGGGCAATCAGCCCCAGCATTTT.

The chain combines TRBV5-4 with TRBJ1-1, with 10 bases identical to TRBD1. Germline CDR1 reads SGHNT; CDR2 reads YYREEE (reference sequence). The V segment lost 5 bases and the J segment 4 bases; nucleotides outside the gene matches: 11. The CDR3 sequence is 16 residues long. The CDR3 DNA follows: TGTGCCAGCAGTCCGGACAGGGGGGGGCTTGCCACTGAAGCTTTCTTT. It codes for CASSPDRGGLATEAFF.

The chain is built from TRBV27 and TRBJ2-3; 11 nucleotides agree with TRBD2. The germline gives CDR1 MNHEY, CDR2 SMNVEV (reference sequence). The CDR3 loop spans 14 amino acids. The junction had 4 bases not matched to a gene; V was cut back by 5 bases and J by 6 bases. This CDR3 is CASSPGLAGDTQYF. The CDR3 bases are TGTGCCAGCAGTCCCGGACTAGCGGGCGATACGCAGTATTTT.

The V gene is TRBV9, the J gene TRBJ2-7; perhaps TRBD2 as D (6 bases). CDR1 and CDR2 (germline): SGDLS, YYNGEE. The V gene lost 0 bases and the J gene lost 6 bases, with 7 bases spanning the gap. The CDR3 spans 12 residues. CDR3 amino acids: CASSVEEGEQYF. Here the CDR3 DNA reads TGTGCCAGCAGCGTAGAGGAGGGCGAGCAGTACTTC.

A few counts support this clone. This chain links TRBV11-3 with TRBJ2-7, with 7 bases aligning to TRBD1. The CDR3 contains 13 residues. V lost 4 bases and J lost 6; bases outside the gene matches: 6. Germline assignment: CDR1 SGHNT and CDR2 YENEEA. CDR3 sequence reads: CASSSGQDLEQYF. In DNA form, the CDR3 reads TGTGCCAGCAGCTCTGGACAGGACCTCGAGCAGTACTTC.